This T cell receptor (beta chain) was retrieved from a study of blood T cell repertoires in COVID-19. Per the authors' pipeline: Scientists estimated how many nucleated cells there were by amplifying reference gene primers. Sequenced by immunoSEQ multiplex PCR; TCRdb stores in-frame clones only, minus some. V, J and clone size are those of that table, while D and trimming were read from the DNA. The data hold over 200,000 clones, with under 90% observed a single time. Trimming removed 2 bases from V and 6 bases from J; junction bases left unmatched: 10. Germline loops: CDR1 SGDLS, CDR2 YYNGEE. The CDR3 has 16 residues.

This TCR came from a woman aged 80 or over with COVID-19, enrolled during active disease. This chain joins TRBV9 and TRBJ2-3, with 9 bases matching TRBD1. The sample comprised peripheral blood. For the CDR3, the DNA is TGTGCCAGCAGCGTCCGAGGGGACAGGGTGGGGGATACGCAGTATTTT. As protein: CASSVRGDRVGDTQYF.